This TCR beta chain derives from a study of cytomegalovirus exposure and HLA in healthy donors. Primers for the PCR totalled 60 Vbeta and 13 Jbeta. Some clones are missing from TCRdb's copy, which holds only in-frame ones; the method was immunoSEQ multiplex PCR. Of some 110,000 clones listed, roughly 80% are singletons. Material for sequencing was PBMCs. The sequence was obtained from a man aged 35 to 55 in good health and CMV-seronegative.

This chain's CDR3 is CASSDSAGEGCSYEQYF. DNA of the CDR3: TGTGCCAGCAGTGACTCCGCAGGGGAAGGGTGCTCCTACGAGCAGTACTTC. V usage is TRBV6-4 and J usage is TRBJ2-7; the D gene is possibly TRBD1 (6 bases). Trimming cost V 0 bases and J 0 bases, with 15 bases left between them. Per germline, CDR1 MRHNA and CDR2 SNTAGT. CDR3 length: 17 amino acids.